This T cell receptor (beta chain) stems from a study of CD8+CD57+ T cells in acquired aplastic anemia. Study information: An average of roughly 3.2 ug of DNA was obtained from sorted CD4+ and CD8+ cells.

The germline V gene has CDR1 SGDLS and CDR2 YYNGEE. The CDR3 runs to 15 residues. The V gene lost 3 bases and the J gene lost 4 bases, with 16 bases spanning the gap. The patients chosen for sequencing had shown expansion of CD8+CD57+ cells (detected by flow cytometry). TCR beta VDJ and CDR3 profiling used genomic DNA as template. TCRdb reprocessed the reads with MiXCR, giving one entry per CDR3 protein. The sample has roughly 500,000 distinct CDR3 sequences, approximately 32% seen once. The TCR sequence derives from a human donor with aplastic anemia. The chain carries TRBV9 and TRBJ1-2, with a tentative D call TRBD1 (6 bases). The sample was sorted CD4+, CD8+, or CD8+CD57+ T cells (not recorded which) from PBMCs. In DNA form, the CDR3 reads TGTGCCAGCAGCGATGGAGCAGGGGACATCTATGGCTACACCTTC. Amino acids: CASSDGAGDIYGYTF.